The rows below give T cell receptor beta chains drawn from one sample of a study of CD8 T cells in ankylosing spondylitis. MiXCR, run by TCRdb on the 5' RACE reads, gives a single entry per CDR3 protein. The profile shows 200,000 to 300,000 distinct CDR3 sequences, 30% to 35% of them singletons. Sequenced input: blood, either unsorted or a sorted T cell fraction (not recorded which). These receptors originate from a male donor with ankylosing spondylitis or in good health (not recorded which). Each CDR3 is given with its conserved first and last residue. Each record gives: V gene, J gene, D gene, clone size, CDR3 protein, CDR3 DNA. A D gene is named only where the DNA matches it firmly. The size of a clone is reported for some rows only, either as once, few or many, or as a class for expanded clones.

>TRBV29-1|TRBJ2-1|-|-
CSAGPTSSYNEQFF
TGCAGCGCCGGCCCTACAAGCTCCTACAATGAGCAGTTCTTC
>TRBV12-3/TRBV12-4|TRBJ2-5|-|-
CASSFPGAEQETQYF
TGTGCCAGCAGTTTTCCAGGGGCTGAACAAGAGACCCAGTACTTC
>TRBV6-5|TRBJ2-3|TRBD2|-
CASSYLSGGPGDTQYF
TGTGCCAGCAGTTATTTGAGCGGGGGGCCGGGAGATACGCAGTATTTT
>TRBV3-1|TRBJ2-3|TRBD2|-
CASSQELMVAGGGQYF
TGTGCCAGCAGCCAAGAATTAATGGTAGCGGGGGGTGGGCAGTATTTT
>TRBV12-3/TRBV12-4|TRBJ2-7|TRBD1|few
CASGDRGAYEQYF
TGTGCCAGCGGTGACAGGGGTGCCTACGAGCAGTACTTC
>TRBV25-1|TRBJ1-1|-|-
CASSHGNTEAFF
TGTGCCAGCTCCCACGGAAACACTGAAGCTTTCTTT
>TRBV29-1|TRBJ2-7|-|-
CSVLLRDPTYEQYF
TGCAGCGTTCTCCTCCGGGACCCTACCTACGAGCAGTACTTC
>TRBV20-1|TRBJ1-1|-|few
CSARPGTLNTEAFF
TGCAGTGCTAGACCAGGGACCCTGAACACTGAAGCTTTCTTT
>TRBV7-8|TRBJ1-1|-|-
CASSRDGLNTEAFF
TGTGCCAGCAGCCGCGACGGTTTGAACACTGAAGCTTTCTTT
>TRBV20-1|TRBJ2-4|-|-
CSARGRPGAKNIQYF
TGCAGTGCTAGAGGCAGACCGGGAGCCAAAAACATTCAGTACTTC
>TRBV7-9|TRBJ2-5|-|-
CASSLEYETQYF
TGTGCCAGCAGCTTAGAGTATGAGACCCAGTACTTC
>TRBV29-1|TRBJ2-7|-|-
CSVEDRMAGKEYEQYF
TGCAGCGTTGAAGATCGGATGGCAGGGAAGGAGTACGAGCAGTACTTC
>TRBV10-2|TRBJ1-2|-|-
CASSELKGSLLDYTF
TGCGCCAGCAGTGAGTTGAAGGGTTCCCTTCTCGACTACACCTTC
>TRBV20-1|TRBJ2-7|-|few
CSARGTAEYEQYF
TGCAGTGCCCGAGGCACAGCAGAATACGAGCAGTACTTC
>TRBV27|TRBJ2-7|-|-
CASSLSPLNEQYF
TGTGCCAGCAGTTTATCTCCTCTTAACGAGCAGTACTTC
>TRBV5-1|TRBJ2-1|-|few
CASSLLRAEQFF
TGCGCCAGCAGCCTGCTTCGCGCGGAGCAGTTCTTC
>TRBV6-1|TRBJ1-2|TRBD1|many
CASSPDRVNYGYTF
TGTGCCAGCAGTCCGGACAGGGTTAACTATGGCTACACCTTC
>TRBV10-3|TRBJ2-7|-|-
CAISDYLRTSYEQYF
TGTGCCATCAGTGATTACTTGCGGACCTCCTACGAGCAGTACTTC
>TRBV6-1|TRBJ2-4|-|-
CASSTAGVAKNIQYF
TGTGCCAGCAGTACCGCAGGGGTAGCCAAAAACATTCAGTACTTC
>TRBV28|TRBJ1-2|-|-
CASSTGPQADYGYTF
TGTGCCAGCAGCACCGGGCCCCAAGCTGACTATGGCTACACCTTC
>TRBV20-1|TRBJ2-1|TRBD1|-
CSATWGQGNEQFF
TGCAGTGCTACTTGGGGACAGGGTAATGAGCAGTTCTTC
>TRBV15|TRBJ2-1|-|-
CATSRVRTNEQFF
TGTGCCACCAGCAGGGTCAGGACCAATGAGCAGTTCTTC
>TRBV12-3/TRBV12-4|TRBJ1-5|TRBD1|-
CASTLGRGGQFFVGNQPQHF
TGTGCCAGCACCTTGGGTAGAGGGGGCCAGTTTTTCGTCGGCAATCAGCCCCAGCATTTT
>TRBV6-5|TRBJ1-6|-|few
CASSYSRDANSPLHF
TGTGCCAGCAGTTACTCGCGGGACGCAAATTCACCCCTCCACTTT
>TRBV20-1|TRBJ2-5|TRBD1|-
CSARAGQGARETQYF
TGCAGTGCTAGAGCGGGACAGGGGGCGCGGGAGACCCAGTACTTC
>TRBV10-3|TRBJ2-5|TRBD1|few
CATTGGSETQYF
TGTGCCACAACAGGGGGGTCCGAGACCCAGTACTTC
>TRBV12-3/TRBV12-4|TRBJ2-1|-|few
CASSLAVGANNEQFF
TGTGCCAGCAGTTTAGCAGTGGGGGCCAACAATGAGCAGTTCTTC
>TRBV4-1|TRBJ2-7|TRBD2|-
CASRPAGGGEQYF
TGCGCCAGCAGGCCTGCGGGGGGTGGCGAGCAGTACTTC
>TRBV25-1|TRBJ2-3|-|-
CASSESGRADTQYF
TGTGCCAGCAGTGAATCCGGCAGGGCCGATACGCAGTATTTT
>TRBV10-3|TRBJ2-5|-|-
CAISESRIDETQYF
TGTGCCATCAGTGAGTCCAGGATTGATGAGACCCAGTACTTC
>TRBV24-1|TRBJ2-4|TRBD1|-
CATSDRTPGGRDIQYF
TGTGCCACCAGTGACCGAACCCCAGGGGGCAGGGACATTCAGTACTTC
>TRBV5-5|TRBJ2-3|TRBD1|few
CASSLAPGQDTDTQYF
TGTGCCAGCAGCTTGGCTCCGGGACAGGACACAGATACGCAGTATTTT
>TRBV29-1|TRBJ1-5|TRBD1|-
CSVGTGQYNQPQHF
TGCAGCGTCGGGACAGGGCAATACAATCAGCCCCAGCATTTT
>TRBV4-1|TRBJ1-2|-|-
CASSRVGGMDYGYTF
TGCGCCAGCAGCCGTGTTGGGGGGATGGACTATGGCTACACCTTC
>TRBV30|TRBJ1-2|-|few
CAWRSRGEGGYTF
TGTGCCTGGAGGAGCCGGGGAGAGGGGGGCTACACCTTC
>TRBV5-1|TRBJ2-7|-|few
CASSLDQGPAYEQYF
TGCGCCAGCAGCTTGGATCAGGGCCCAGCCTACGAGCAGTACTTC
>TRBV27|TRBJ2-1|TRBD2|-
CASTPGLAGYNEQFF
TGTGCCAGCACGCCGGGACTAGCTGGTTACAATGAGCAGTTCTTC
>TRBV7-6|TRBJ2-5|TRBD1|few
CASSLEDRGEQETQYF
TGTGCCAGCAGCTTAGAGGACAGGGGTGAGCAAGAGACCCAGTACTTC
>TRBV28|TRBJ2-5|-|-
CASSLRGDQETQYF
TGTGCCAGCAGTTTGCGGGGAGACCAAGAGACCCAGTACTTC
>TRBV7-9|TRBJ1-1|-|-
CASSRLTRLGNTEAFF
TGTGCCAGCAGCCGACTGACAAGGCTGGGGAACACTGAAGCTTTCTTT
>TRBV20-1|TRBJ2-7|-|-
CSARGDRGRSYEQYF
TGCAGTGCTAGAGGGGACCGGGGACGGAGCTACGAGCAGTACTTC
>TRBV11-1|TRBJ1-1|-|-
CASSSRGGLPRLNTEAFF
TGTGCCAGCAGCTCAAGGGGGGGACTCCCGCGACTGAACACTGAAGCTTTCTTT
>TRBV7-6|TRBJ1-2|TRBD1|few
CASSFGQGGRYGYTF
TGTGCCAGCAGCTTCGGACAGGGGGGGCGATATGGCTACACCTTC
>TRBV20-1|TRBJ1-5|-|-
CSAFPSNNQPQHF
TGCAGTGCGTTCCCCTCGAACAATCAGCCCCAGCATTTT
>TRBV7-2|TRBJ2-3|TRBD1|-
CASSTGQVSDTQYF
TGTGCCAGCAGCACCGGACAGGTGTCGGATACGCAGTATTTT
>TRBV5-1|TRBJ2-5|TRBD1|-
CASSFGDRGHQETQYF
TGCGCCAGCAGCTTCGGGGACAGGGGGCACCAAGAGACCCAGTACTTC
>TRBV7-9|TRBJ1-5|-|-
CASSLGTSQPQHF
TGTGCCAGCAGCTTAGGGACATCTCAGCCCCAGCATTTT
>TRBV12-3/TRBV12-4|TRBJ2-5|-|-
CASSRPQGQETQYF
TGTGCCAGCAGCCGCCCCCAGGGGCAAGAGACCCAGTACTTC
>TRBV15|TRBJ1-1|-|few
CATSRPGPLITEAFF
TGTGCCACCAGCAGACCTGGCCCCCTGATCACTGAAGCTTTCTTT
>TRBV12-3/TRBV12-4|TRBJ2-1|TRBD2|-
CASSFSLAGGQGEQFF
TGTGCCAGCAGTTTTAGTTTAGCGGGGGGGCAAGGTGAGCAGTTCTTC
>TRBV20-1|TRBJ2-7|-|few
CSAREAIYEQYF
TGCAGTGCTAGAGAGGCTATATACGAGCAGTACTTC
>TRBV7-9|TRBJ1-1|-|few
CASSLFAGGYGNTEAFF
TGTGCCAGCAGCTTATTCGCTGGCGGGTACGGGAACACTGAAGCTTTCTTT
>TRBV12-3/TRBV12-4|TRBJ1-2|-|few
CASSLSSGGVGYTF
TGTGCCAGCAGTTTGAGTTCCGGGGGTGTAGGCTACACCTTC
>TRBV27|TRBJ1-1|-|-
CASSLRGLVTEAFF
TGTGCCAGCAGTTTACGAGGGTTGGTCACTGAAGCTTTCTTT
>TRBV27|TRBJ2-3|-|-
CASSSPPRAELGDTQYF
TGTGCCAGCAGTTCCCCACCTCGAGCGGAGCTTGGTGATACGCAGTATTTT
>TRBV9|TRBJ2-7|TRBD2|once
CASSPEASGDAYEQYF
TGTGCCAGCAGCCCCGAGGCTAGCGGGGATGCCTACGAGCAGTACTTC
>TRBV29-1|TRBJ2-5|-|few
CSVEWAGTQETQYF
TGCAGCGTTGAATGGGCGGGGACCCAAGAGACCCAGTACTTC
>TRBV19|TRBJ2-3|-|few
CASSIGTDTQYF
TGTGCCAGTAGTATCGGAACAGATACGCAGTATTTT
>TRBV20-1|TRBJ2-1|-|few
CSARDPRGAFPSYNEQFF
TGCAGTGCTAGAGACCCCAGGGGCGCTTTCCCCTCCTACAATGAGCAGTTCTTC